This entry concerns a single T cell receptor beta chain. Its antigen is unidentified. The sample belongs to a study of T cell responses to AZD1222 COVID-19 vaccine. On the study more broadly: Pooling of second doses given at about 4 or about 12 weeks was done. Points from the study as a whole: White British ancestry dominated among donors, who included more females, and clonal diversity was possibly underestimated. Among those given AZD1222, only five or six were seropositive at baseline.

The V segment lost 5 bases and the J segment 6 bases; nucleotides outside the gene matches: 6. This CDR3 is built from 13 residues. The germline gives CDR1 SQVTM, CDR2 ANQGSEA. Method: immunoSEQ multiplex PCR; TCRdb's copy keeps in-frame clones and lacks some. This table has around 110,000 clones, roughly 92% appearing once. Here the sequenced sample was peripheral blood, taken on day 0 of AZD1222 vaccination. The chain combines TRBV29-1 with TRBJ1-5, with 8 nucleotides matching TRBD1. This TCR derives from an adult in good health. CDR3 DNA sequence: TGCAGCGTTCAGGACAGGGACAGTCAGCCCCAGCATTTT. Amino acid sequence: CSVQDRDSQPQHF.